This TCR beta chain was found in a study of blood T cells in healthy people across ages. It was with a sample-barcoded 5' primer and a J-beta primer mix that a second PCR of about 7 to 12 cycles was run. Each CDR3 protein gets one entry after TCRdb re-called the 5' RACE reads with MiXCR. Here the sample spans 550,000 to 650,000 distinct CDR3 sequences, about 27% being singletons. With each sample, at least 6 micrograms of total RNA were extracted. Trimming at V came to 5 bases and at J to 10 bases, leaving 12 bases not matched to a gene. Germline V lookup: CDR1 MNHEY, CDR2 SMNVEV (reference sequence). The CDR3 has 14 amino acids. The same sample was also studied in work on T cells of mothers and their children. From that second work: Samples came from three healthy Caucasian mothers and their six children. Each 15 ul cDNA reaction used roughly 1.6 ug RNA; all RNA was used. A slight, non-significant increase in overlap was found for related mother-child pairs relative to unrelated pairs.

The sample comprised blood. This receptor was taken from a boy aged 2 to 9 in good health. The chain employs TRBV27 and TRBJ1-2, with 8 bases matching TRBD1. This CDR3 is CASSPYRGRDDYTF. The CDR3 coding sequence is TGTGCCAGCAGTCCCTACAGGGGGAGGGATGACTACACCTTC.